The subject of this entry is one TCR beta chain. Germline V gene data show CDR1 as SGDLS and CDR2 as YYNGEE. V shed 0 bases and J shed 1 base, with 10 bases lying between them. This CDR3 has 15 amino acids. The data were taken from a study of blood T cell repertoires in COVID-19. On the study more broadly: Sample material is recorded as cDNA or gDNA derived from T cells, B-cell-depleted T cells, or PBMCs.

In the original analysis: Estimates of nucleated cell counts were drawn from the amplification of reference gene primers. Data came from immunoSEQ multiplex PCR; TCRdb stores just in-frame clones and leaves some out. The DNA was the basis for D and trimming; V, J and clone size are from that table. Of 76,000 or so clones in the sample, roughly 80% were seen once. V is TRBV9 and J is TRBJ2-5; no firm D call. The sample comprised peripheral blood. This TCR derives from a man in his forties or fifties with acute or convalescent COVID-19. The CDR3 here is CASSVDPGSQETQYF. The CDR3 region has the DNA TGTGCCAGCAGCGTAGATCCAGGCAGCCAAGAGACCCAGTACTTC.